This T cell receptor beta chain comes out of a study of blood T cell repertoires in COVID-19. Background on the study: PBMCs, B-cell-depleted T cells, or T cells were the source of the cDNA or gDNA that made up the material.

Germline V gene sequence: CDR1 SGHTA, CDR2 FQGNSA. The V end lost 6 bases, the J end lost 1 base, and 12 bases lay between the germline ends. The CDR3 is made up of 14 amino acids. Some clones are missing from TCRdb's copy, which holds only in-frame ones; the method was immunoSEQ multiplex PCR. Of some 370,000 clones in the sample, more than 70% are singletons; the top ten hold over 1%. The origin of this receptor is a man in his forties or fifties with acute or convalescent COVID-19. Specimen: peripheral blood. This sequence joins TRBV7-2 and TRBJ2-5, with a possible D match to TRBD1 (7 bases). The CDR3 sequence is CASRSRDSQETQYF. The CDR3 DNA is TGTGCCAGCAGATCGCGGGACAGCCAAGAGACCCAGTACTTC.